Sequencing of this T cell receptor beta chain was carried out in a study of blood T cell repertoires in COVID-19. Enrolled during active infection, Seattle patients were then followed longitudinally. Assay used: immunoSEQ multiplex PCR; TCRdb lists only in-frame clones, some missing. Here the sample spans more than 150,000 clones, 80% to 90% being singletons. The CDR3 covers 11 residues. Germline CDR1 and CDR2: MNHNS and SASEGT. The ends were cut back, 3 bases at V and 3 bases at J, with 3 bases in the middle. The V and J genes are TRBV6-1 and TRBJ2-7; no reliable D call. The sequenced sample consisted of peripheral blood. This clonotype was obtained from a woman of 80 years or more with COVID-19, enrolled during active disease. CDR3: CASSDGYEQYF. The DNA of the CDR3 is TGTGCCAGCAGTGACGGCTACGAGCAGTACTTC.